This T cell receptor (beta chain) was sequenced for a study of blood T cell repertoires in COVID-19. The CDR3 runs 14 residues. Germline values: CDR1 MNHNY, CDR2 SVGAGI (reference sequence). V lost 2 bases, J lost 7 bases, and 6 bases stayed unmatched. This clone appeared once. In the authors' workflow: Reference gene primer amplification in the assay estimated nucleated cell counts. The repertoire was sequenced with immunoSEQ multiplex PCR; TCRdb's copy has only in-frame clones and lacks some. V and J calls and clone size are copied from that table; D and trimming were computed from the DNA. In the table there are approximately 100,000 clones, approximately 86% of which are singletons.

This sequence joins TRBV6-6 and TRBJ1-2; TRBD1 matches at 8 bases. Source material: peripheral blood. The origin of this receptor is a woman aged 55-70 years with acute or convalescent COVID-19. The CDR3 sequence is CASSYPGQGSGYTF. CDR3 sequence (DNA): TGTGCCAGCAGTTACCCAGGACAGGGCTCTGGCTACACCTTC.